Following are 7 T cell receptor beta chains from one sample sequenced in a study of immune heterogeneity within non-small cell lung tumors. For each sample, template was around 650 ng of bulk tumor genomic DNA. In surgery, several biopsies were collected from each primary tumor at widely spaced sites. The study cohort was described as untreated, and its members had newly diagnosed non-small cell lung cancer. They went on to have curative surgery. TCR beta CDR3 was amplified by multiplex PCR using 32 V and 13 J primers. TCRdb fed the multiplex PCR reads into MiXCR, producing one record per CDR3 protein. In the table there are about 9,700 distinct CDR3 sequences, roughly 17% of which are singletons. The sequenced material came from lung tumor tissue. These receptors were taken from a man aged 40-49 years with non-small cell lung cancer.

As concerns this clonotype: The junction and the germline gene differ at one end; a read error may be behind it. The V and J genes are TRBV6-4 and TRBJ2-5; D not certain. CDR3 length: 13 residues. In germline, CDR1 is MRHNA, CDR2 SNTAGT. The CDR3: CTSSENGQETQYF. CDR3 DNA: TGTACCAGCAGTGAAAACGGCCAAGAGACCCAGTACTTC.

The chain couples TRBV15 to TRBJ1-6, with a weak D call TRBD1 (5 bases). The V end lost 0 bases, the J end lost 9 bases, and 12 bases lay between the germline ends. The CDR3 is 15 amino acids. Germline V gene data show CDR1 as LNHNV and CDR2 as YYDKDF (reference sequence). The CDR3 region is CATSREGEGASPLHF. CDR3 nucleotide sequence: TGTGCCACCAGCAGAGAAGGGGAGGGAGCTTCACCCCTCCACTTT.

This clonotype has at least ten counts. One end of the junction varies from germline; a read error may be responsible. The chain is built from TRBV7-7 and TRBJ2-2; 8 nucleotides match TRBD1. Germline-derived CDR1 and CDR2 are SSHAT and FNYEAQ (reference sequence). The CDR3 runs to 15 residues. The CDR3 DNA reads TGTGCTAGCAGCTCCGGGACAGGGAACACCGGGGAGCTGTTTTTT. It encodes CASSSGTGNTGELFF.

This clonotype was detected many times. The CDR3 DNA follows: TGTGCCAGCAGTTTACGGACAGAGAGCTCCTACAATGAGCAGTTCTTC. Protein product: CASSLRTESSYNEQFF. The gene calls are TRBV27 and TRBJ2-1; D might be TRBD1 (6 bases). Germline V lookup: CDR1 MNHEY, CDR2 SMNVEV (reference sequence). V was shortened by 2 bases and J by 0 bases, with 11 bases between the two germline ends. This CDR3 is built from 16 residues.

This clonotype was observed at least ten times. CDR3 bases: TGCGCCAGCAGCTTGGGGGCGCATACGACGGGTGAGCAGTTCTTC. This gives the protein CASSLGAHTTGEQFF. The V gene is TRBV5-1, the J gene TRBJ2-1; no definite D call. CDR1 is SGHRS and CDR2 is YFSETQ in the germline V gene. The CDR3 is 15 amino acids. Deletions cut 0 bases from V and 9 bases from J, with 16 bases between.

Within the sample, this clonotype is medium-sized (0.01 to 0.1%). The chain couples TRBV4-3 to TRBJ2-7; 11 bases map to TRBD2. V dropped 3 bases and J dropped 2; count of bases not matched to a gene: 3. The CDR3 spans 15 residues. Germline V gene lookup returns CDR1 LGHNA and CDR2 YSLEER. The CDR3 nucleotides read TGCGCCAGCAGCCATATGACTAGCGGGGCCTACGAGCAGTACTTC. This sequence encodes CASSHMTSGAYEQYF.

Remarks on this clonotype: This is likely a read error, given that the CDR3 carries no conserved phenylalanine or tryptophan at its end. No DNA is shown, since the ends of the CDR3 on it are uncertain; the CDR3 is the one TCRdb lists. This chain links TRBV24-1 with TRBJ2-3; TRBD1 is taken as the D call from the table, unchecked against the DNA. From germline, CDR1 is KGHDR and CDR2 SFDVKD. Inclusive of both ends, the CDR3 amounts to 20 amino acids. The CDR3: CATSDSLPADGHSYEQYFGP.